The sequence of this T cell receptor beta chain was determined in a study of response to subunit inactivated influenza vaccine. Study results and caveats: That few new T cells are recruited by each seasonal influenza vaccination was the authors' suggestion.

TCRdb re-analysed the RT-PCR reads in MiXCR, keeping a single row per CDR3 protein. The sample lists over 750,000 distinct CDR3 sequences; around 21% were seen once. The CDR3 has 15 residues. The V and J ends lost 2 bases and 5 bases, in that order; junction bases with no gene match: 9. In germline, CDR1 is SGHRS, CDR2 YFSETQ. As for this clonotype: Its antigen is currently unknown.

The V gene is TRBV5-1, the J gene TRBJ2-7, with TRBD2 identical over 8 bases. This TCR was sampled from a man over 45 who received an inactivated influenza vaccine. The specimen comprised PBMCs from blood, sampled 5 days after vaccination. The CDR3 DNA reads as TGCGCCAGCAGCTTCGGAACGGGGGGGCTCCACGAGCAGTACTTC. It specifies CASSFGTGGLHEQYF.